The T cell receptor beta chain described here comes from a study of cytomegalovirus exposure and HLA in healthy donors. Study-wide points: Earlier findings revealed that most TCR beta V segments proved productive either about 87% or about 30% of the time. Using a false discovery rate of 0.05, a later analysis showed that approximately 16,000 TCR beta sequences were associated with HLA alleles. Follow-up analysis later connected one missense variant in DCLRE1C with trimming of TCR beta V- and J-genes. A later look showed TCR association rates differing by HLA locus, highest for DRB1 and lowest for HLA-C.

The study ran its PCR with 60 Vbeta and 13 Jbeta primers. Using immunoSEQ multiplex PCR, the repertoire was profiled, and TCRdb retains in-frame clones only, with some absent. The data show 130,000 to 150,000 clones, roughly three quarters seen once. About this clone itself: Its antigen is as yet unknown.

From germline, CDR1 is WSHSY and CDR2 SAAADI. CDR3 length equals 14 residues. The V gene lost 6 bases and the J gene lost 4 bases, with 15 bases spanning the gap. The sequencing sample was made of PBMCs. The chain uses TRBV10-2 and TRBJ1-1; the D gene is possibly TRBD1 (6 bases). The sequence was collected from a young man in good health and CMV-seronegative. CDR3 DNA: TGCGCCAGCAGCCCATACAGGGTAGGCACTGAAGCTTTCTTT. This translates into CASSPYRVGTEAFF.